The clone carrying this T cell receptor (beta chain) was seen a handful of times. Its antigen is unidentified. This record belongs to a study of blood T cell dynamics during melanoma immunotherapy. Overall study findings and caveats: At W3, later disease-control patients showed bifurcated PBMC repertoire changes, unlike progressors.

Time point reported: pre-treatment baseline. Germline V gene data show CDR1 as MNHNY and CDR2 as SVGAGI (reference sequence). The trim removed 6 bases at V and 2 bases at J, leaving 6 bases unmatched. There are 15 residues in the CDR3. A fixed DNA input of 350 ng was used per bulk PBMC sample. TCRdb's copy holds only in-frame clones and misses some; the assay was immunoSEQ multiplex PCR. This table holds nearly 25,000 clones, around 85% found once. This rearrangement joins TRBV6-6 to TRBJ1-4, with 7 positions matching TRBD1. The sequence came from a human donor with melanoma. Material: blood, obtained from a patient treated with checkpoint blockade. The CDR3 DNA reads as TGTGCCAGCAGCCCGGACAGGCCCACTAATGAAAAACTGTTTTTT. Protein: CASSPDRPTNEKLFF.